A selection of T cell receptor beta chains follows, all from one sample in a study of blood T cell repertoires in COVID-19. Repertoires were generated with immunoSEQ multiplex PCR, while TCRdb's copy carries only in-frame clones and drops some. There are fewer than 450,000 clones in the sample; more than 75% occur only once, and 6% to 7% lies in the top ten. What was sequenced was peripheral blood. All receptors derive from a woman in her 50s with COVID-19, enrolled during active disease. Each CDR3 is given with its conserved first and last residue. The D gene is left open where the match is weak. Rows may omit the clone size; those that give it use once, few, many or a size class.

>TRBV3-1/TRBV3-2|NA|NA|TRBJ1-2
TGTGCCAGCAGCCTTGATTTCAGGGGTTCCTATGGCTACACCTTC
CASSLDFRGSYGYTF
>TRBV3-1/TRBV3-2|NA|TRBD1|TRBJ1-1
TGTGCCAGCAGCCCCTTAGACAGGGGAGGGACTGAAGCTTTCTTT
CASSPLDRGGTEAFF
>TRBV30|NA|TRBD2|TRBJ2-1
TGTGCCTGGAGTGTACTGGGACTAGCATCCGAGCAGTTCTTC
CAWSVLGLASEQFF
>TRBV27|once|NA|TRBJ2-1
TGTGCCAGCAGCTTCGGTTCCTACAATGAGCAGTTCTTC
CASSFGSYNEQFF
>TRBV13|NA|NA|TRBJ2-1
TGTGCCAGCAACTTGCAACGCGGGGTTCTCGACAATGAGCAGTTCTTC
CASNLQRGVLDNEQFF
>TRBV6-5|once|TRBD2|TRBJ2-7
TGTGCCAGCAGTACCCCGGGACTAAGCTCCTACGAGCAGTACTTC
CASSTPGLSSYEQYF
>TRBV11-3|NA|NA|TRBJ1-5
TGTGCCAGCAGCTTAGAGGGAGGACAGCCCCAGCATTTT
CASSLEGGQPQHF
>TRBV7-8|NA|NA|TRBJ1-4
TGTGCCAGCAGCTTAGCGGGGCCAAAACTGTTTTTT
CASSLAGPKLFF
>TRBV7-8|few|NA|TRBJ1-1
TGTGCCAGCAGCTCCCTCACTGAAGCTTTCTTT
CASSSLTEAFF
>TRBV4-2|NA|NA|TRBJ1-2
TGTGCCAGCAGCCCTTCCGGGACTCCTCCGTGGAACTATGGCTACACCTTC
CASSPSGTPPWNYGYTF
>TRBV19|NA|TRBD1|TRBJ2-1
TGTGCCAGTAGTCCCCGGGACAGGTCCTACAATGAGCAGTTCTTC
CASSPRDRSYNEQFF
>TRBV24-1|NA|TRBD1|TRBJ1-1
TGTGCCACCAGTGACACAGGGGGGAGGGAAGCTTTCTTT
CATSDTGGREAFF
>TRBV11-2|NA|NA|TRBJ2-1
TGTGCCAGCAGCGATCGGACACCTTCCAGCTACAATGAGCAGTTCTTC
CASSDRTPSSYNEQFF
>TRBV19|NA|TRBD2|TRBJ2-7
TGTGCCAGTAGTATCGGAGCGGGAGTCTTCTCCTACGAGCAGTACTTC
CASSIGAGVFSYEQYF
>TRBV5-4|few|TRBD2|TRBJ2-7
TGTGCCAGCAGCCCGAGACTAGCGGGAGTCGAGCAGTACTTC
CASSPRLAGVEQYF
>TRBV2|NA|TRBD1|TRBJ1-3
TGTGCCAGCAGGCGGACAGGGCCCAGCTCTGGAAACACCATATATTTT
CASRRTGPSSGNTIYF
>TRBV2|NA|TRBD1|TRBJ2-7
TGTGCCAGCAGGCGTAACAGGGGACACGAGCAGTACTTC
CASRRNRGHEQYF
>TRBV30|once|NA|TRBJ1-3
TGTGCCTGGGTTCGCTTGGGACTTGGAAACACCATATATTTT
CAWVRLGLGNTIYF
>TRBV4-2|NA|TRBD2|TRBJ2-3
TGTGCCAGCAGCCAAGTCGGCGGGAGTGTTACAGATACGCAGTATTTT
CASSQVGGSVTDTQYF